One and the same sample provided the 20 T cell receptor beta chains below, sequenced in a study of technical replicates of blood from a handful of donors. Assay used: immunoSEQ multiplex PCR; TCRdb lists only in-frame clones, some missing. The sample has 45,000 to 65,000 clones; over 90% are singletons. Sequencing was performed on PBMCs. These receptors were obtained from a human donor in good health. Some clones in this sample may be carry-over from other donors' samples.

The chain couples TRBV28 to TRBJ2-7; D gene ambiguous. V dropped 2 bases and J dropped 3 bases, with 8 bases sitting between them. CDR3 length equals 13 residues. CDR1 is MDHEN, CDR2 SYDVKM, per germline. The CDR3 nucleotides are TGTGCCAGCAGTTTACCCATCCACTACGAGCAGTACTTC. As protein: CASSLPIHYEQYF.

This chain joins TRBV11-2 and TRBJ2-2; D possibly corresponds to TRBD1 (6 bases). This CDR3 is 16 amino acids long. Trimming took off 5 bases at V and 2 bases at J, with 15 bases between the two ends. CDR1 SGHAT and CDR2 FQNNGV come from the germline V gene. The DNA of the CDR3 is TGTGCCAGCAGCCTATTTACAGGGAGTAACACCGGGGAGCTGTTTTTT. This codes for CASSLFTGSNTGELFF.

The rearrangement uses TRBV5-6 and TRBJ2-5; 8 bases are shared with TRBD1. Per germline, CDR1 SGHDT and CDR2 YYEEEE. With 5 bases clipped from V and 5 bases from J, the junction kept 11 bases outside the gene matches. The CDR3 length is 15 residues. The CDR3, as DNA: TGTGCCAGCAGTTCGACAGGGGTCTCCAGGGAGACCCAGTACTTC. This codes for CASSSTGVSRETQYF.

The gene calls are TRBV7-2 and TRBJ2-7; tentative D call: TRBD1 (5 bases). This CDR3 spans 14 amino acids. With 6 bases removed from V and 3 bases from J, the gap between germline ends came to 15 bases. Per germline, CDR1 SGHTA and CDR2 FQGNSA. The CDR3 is CASSSATGVYEQYF. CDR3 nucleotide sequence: TGTGCCAGCAGTTCAGCTACAGGAGTCTACGAGCAGTACTTC. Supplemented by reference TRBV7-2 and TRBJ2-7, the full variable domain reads GAGVSQSPSNKVTEKGKDVELRCDPISGHTALYWYRQSLGQGLEFLIYFQGNSAPDKSGLPSDRFSAERTGGSVSTLTIQRTQQEDSAVYLCASSSATGVYEQYFGPGTRLTVT.

The CDR3 DNA follows: TGTGCCAGCAGCCCAGCGGGTCAGACCTCCCTGGGAGATACGCAGTATTTT. Encoded protein: CASSPAGQTSLGDTQYF. The chain recombines TRBV9 with TRBJ2-3, with D tentatively TRBD2 (6 bases). The V end was cut by 4 bases, the J end by 5 bases, with 23 bases between. The germline V gene has CDR1 SGDLS and CDR2 YYNGEE. The CDR3 totals 17 residues.

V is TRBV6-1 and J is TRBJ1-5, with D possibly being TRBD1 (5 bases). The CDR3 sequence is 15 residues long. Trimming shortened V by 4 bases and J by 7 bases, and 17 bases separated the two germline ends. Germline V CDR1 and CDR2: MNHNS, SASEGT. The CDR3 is CASSVIDGGRQPQHF. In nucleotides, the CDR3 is TGTGCCAGCAGTGTAATTGACGGGGGAAGACAGCCCCAGCATTTT.

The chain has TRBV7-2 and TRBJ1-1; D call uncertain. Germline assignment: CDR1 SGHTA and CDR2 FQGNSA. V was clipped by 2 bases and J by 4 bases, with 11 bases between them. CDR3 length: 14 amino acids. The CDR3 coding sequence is TGTGCCAGCAGCTTATATGGTGCGGGCACTGAAGCTTTCTTT. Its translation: CASSLYGAGTEAFF.

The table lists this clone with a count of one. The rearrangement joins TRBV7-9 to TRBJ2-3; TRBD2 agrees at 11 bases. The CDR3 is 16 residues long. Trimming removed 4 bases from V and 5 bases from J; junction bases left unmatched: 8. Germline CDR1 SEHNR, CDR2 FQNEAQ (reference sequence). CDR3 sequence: CASSSRLAGPLDTQYF. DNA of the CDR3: TGTGCCAGCAGCTCGCGACTAGCGGGGCCTTTAGATACGCAGTATTTT.

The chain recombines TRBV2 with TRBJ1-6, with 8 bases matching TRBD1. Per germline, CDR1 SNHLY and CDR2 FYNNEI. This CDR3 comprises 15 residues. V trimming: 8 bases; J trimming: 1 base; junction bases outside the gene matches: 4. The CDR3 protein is CASRQGASYNSPLHF. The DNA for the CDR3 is TGTGCCAGCCGGCAGGGGGCGTCCTATAATTCACCCCTCCACTTT.

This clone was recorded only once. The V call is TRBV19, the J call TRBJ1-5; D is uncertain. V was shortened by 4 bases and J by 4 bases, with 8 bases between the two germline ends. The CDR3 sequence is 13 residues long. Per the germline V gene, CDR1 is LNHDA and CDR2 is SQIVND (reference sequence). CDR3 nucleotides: TGTGCCAGTAGTAGACGGGAGAATCAGCCCCAGCATTTT. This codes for CASSRRENQPQHF.

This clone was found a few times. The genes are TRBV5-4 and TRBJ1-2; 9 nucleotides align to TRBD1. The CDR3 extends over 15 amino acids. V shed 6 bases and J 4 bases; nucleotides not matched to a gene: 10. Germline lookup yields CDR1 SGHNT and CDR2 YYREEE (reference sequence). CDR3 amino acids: CASTVGGTGSYGYTF. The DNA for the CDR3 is TGTGCCAGCACCGTCGGGGGGACAGGGTCCTATGGCTACACCTTC.

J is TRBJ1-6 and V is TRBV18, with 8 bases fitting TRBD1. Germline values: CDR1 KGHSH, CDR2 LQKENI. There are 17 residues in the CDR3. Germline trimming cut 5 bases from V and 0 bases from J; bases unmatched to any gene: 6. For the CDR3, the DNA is TGTGCCAGCTCATCGGCGACAGGGGACTCCTATAATTCACCCCTCCACTTT. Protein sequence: CASSSATGDSYNSPLHF.

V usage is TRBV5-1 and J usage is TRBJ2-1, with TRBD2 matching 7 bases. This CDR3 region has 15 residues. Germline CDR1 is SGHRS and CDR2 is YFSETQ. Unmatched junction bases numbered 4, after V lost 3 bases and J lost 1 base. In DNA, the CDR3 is TGCGCCAGCAGCTCTGGGGGGGAGTCCTACAATGAGCAGTTCTTC. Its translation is CASSSGGESYNEQFF.

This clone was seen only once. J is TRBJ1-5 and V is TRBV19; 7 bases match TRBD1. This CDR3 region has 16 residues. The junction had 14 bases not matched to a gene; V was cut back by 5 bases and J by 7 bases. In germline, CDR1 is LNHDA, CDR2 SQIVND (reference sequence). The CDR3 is CASSPRTGTIGQPQHF. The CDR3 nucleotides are TGTGCCAGTAGTCCTCGGACAGGTACGATTGGACAGCCCCAGCATTTT.

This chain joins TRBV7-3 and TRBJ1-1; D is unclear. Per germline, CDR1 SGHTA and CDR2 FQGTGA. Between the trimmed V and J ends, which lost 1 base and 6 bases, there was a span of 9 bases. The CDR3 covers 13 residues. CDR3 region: CASSLINGAEAFF. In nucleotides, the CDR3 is TGTGCCAGCAGCTTAATCAACGGGGCTGAAGCTTTCTTT.

CDR3 DNA: TGTGCCAGCAGCTTAGTCGGCAGGGGCGCGACACAGTACGAGCAGTACTTC. This encodes CASSLVGRGATQYEQYF. The chain carries TRBV7-2 and TRBJ2-7; tentative D call: TRBD1 (6 bases). The CDR3 covers 17 residues. Germline V lookup: CDR1 SGHTA, CDR2 FQGNSA. The germline V and J ends were trimmed by 1 base and 4 bases, with 20 bases remaining between them.

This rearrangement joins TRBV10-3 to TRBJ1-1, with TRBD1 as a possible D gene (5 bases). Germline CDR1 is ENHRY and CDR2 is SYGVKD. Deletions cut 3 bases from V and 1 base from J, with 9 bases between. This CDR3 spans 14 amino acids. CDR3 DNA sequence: TGTGCCATCAGTGAATCCCAGGGGAACACTGAAGCTTTCTTT. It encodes CAISESQGNTEAFF.

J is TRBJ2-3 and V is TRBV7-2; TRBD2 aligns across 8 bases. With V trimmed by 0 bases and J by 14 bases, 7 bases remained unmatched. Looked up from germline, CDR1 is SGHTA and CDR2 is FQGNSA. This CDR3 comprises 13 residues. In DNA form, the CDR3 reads TGTGCCAGCAGCTTAGCGCGCGGCGGGGGGTGGTATTTT. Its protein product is CASSLARGGGWYF.

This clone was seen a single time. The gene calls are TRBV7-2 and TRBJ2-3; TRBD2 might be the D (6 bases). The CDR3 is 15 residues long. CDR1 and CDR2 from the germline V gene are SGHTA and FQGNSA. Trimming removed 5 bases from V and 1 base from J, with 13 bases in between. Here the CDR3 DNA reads TGTGCCAGCAGCCCCTGGGGCGGGGGCACAGATACGCAGTATTTT. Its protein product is CASSPWGGGTDTQYF.

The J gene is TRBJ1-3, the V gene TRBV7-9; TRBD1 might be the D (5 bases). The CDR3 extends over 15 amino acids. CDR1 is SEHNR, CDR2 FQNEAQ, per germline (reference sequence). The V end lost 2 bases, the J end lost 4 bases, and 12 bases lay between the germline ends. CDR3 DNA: TGTGCCAGCAGCTTATCTGGGGCCTCCGGAAACACCATATATTTT. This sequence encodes CASSLSGASGNTIYF.